A single sample is the source of the 9 T cell receptor beta chains below, sequenced in a study of cytomegalovirus exposure and HLA in healthy donors (dated by TCRdb to the late 2010s). Library preparation was by the immunoSEQ multiplex PCR assay. Drawn from immuneACCESS, this table holds only the in-frame rearrangements with V and J called that TCRdb kept. Clones are partly lost; checked studies trace under half to an unresolved V gene and leave the rest unexplained. The sample data list around 300,000 clones, and around 86% of these were observed just once. The biggest ten clones account for roughly 0.99% of the sample. Sequencing used PBMCs. Receptors originate from a woman between 18 and 29 years old in good health and CMV-seronegative.

This chain joins TRBV27 and TRBJ2-1, with TRBD2 matching over 10 bases. This CDR3 is built from 16 residues. Germline values: CDR1 MNHEY, CDR2 SMNVEV (reference sequence). V lost 2 bases to trimming and J lost 8 bases; unmatched junction nucleotides: 9. The CDR3 region has the DNA TGTGCCAGCAGTTTAGAAGCGGGGGGGCATGACGATGAGCAGTTCTTC. Translated: CASSLEAGGHDDEQFF.

The chain couples TRBV10-1 to TRBJ2-1, with D maybe TRBD2 (5 bases). The length of the CDR3 is 12 residues. CDR1 is WNHNN and CDR2 is SYGVQD in the germline V gene (reference sequence). Trimming removed 6 bases at V and 10 bases at J, with 13 bases between. This CDR3 reads CASRILVLEQFF. In DNA form, the CDR3 reads TGCGCCAGCAGAATACTAGTCCTCGAGCAGTTCTTC.

This chain uses TRBV28 with TRBJ2-2; no reliable D call. The CDR3 spans 15 residues. Trimming left V 5 bases short and J 5 bases short, with 15 bases between. Germline CDR1 MDHEN, CDR2 SYDVKM. The CDR3 spells CASSTNTVGTGELFF. The CDR3 DNA reads as TGTGCCAGCAGTACAAACACCGTCGGGACCGGGGAGCTGTTTTTT.

This clone was recorded only once. The CDR3: CASSQVGQGGRYEQYF. CDR3 nucleotide sequence: TGTGCCAGCAGCCAAGTCGGACAGGGAGGCCGGTACGAGCAGTACTTC. The rearrangement uses TRBV14 and TRBJ2-7; 8 bases align to TRBD1. Germline lookup yields CDR1 SGHDN and CDR2 FVKESK. The junction had 9 bases not matched to a gene; V was cut back by 1 base and J by 4 bases. This CDR3 comprises 16 residues.

V is TRBV25-1 and J is TRBJ2-3; tentatively, D is TRBD1 (5 bases). In germline, CDR1 is MGHDK, CDR2 SYGVNS. This CDR3 spans 15 amino acids. V was shortened by 1 base and J by 6 bases, with 14 bases between the two germline ends. CDR3 sequence reads: CASSELGAGQDTQYF. CDR3 nucleotides: TGTGCCAGCAGTGAATTAGGGGCAGGTCAGGATACGCAGTATTTT.

The chain uses TRBV27 and TRBJ2-5, with D perhaps TRBD2 (6 bases). This CDR3 contains 13 residues. V gave up 5 bases and J gave up 4 bases, with 11 bases separating them. Per the germline V gene, CDR1 is MNHEY and CDR2 is SMNVEV (reference sequence). The CDR3 nucleotides are TGTGCCAGCAGTCACGGGAGAAGAGAGACCCAGTACTTC. This translates into CASSHGRRETQYF.

V and J are TRBV19 and TRBJ2-3; 12 bases map to TRBD2. CDR1 is LNHDA, CDR2 SQIVND, per germline (reference sequence). The CDR3 covers 17 residues. V trimming: 8 bases; J trimming: 3 bases; junction bases outside the gene matches: 12. Here the CDR3 reads CASSLGLAGGATDTQYF. The CDR3 DNA sequence: TGTGCCAGTTCCCTGGGGCTAGCGGGGGGGGCAACAGATACGCAGTATTTT.

The gene calls are TRBV4-1 and TRBJ2-7; 10 nucleotides match TRBD2. The CDR3 runs 17 residues. The trim removed 1 base at V and 5 bases at J, leaving 11 bases unmatched. Germline CDR1 MGHRA, CDR2 YSYEKL. Here the CDR3 reads CASSQVAGLADHDEQYF. CDR3 DNA: TGCGCCAGCAGCCAAGTCGCCGGACTAGCGGATCACGACGAGCAGTACTTC.

The gene calls are TRBV4-3 and TRBJ1-2, with 12 bases fitting TRBD1. Germline CDR1 reads LGHNA; CDR2 reads YSLEER. V shed 5 bases, J shed 3 bases, and the junction held 4 bases outside the gene matches. The length of the CDR3 is 15 residues. Here the CDR3 reads CASSTGTGGDYGYTF. In DNA, the CDR3 is TGCGCCAGCAGCACCGGGACAGGGGGCGACTATGGCTACACCTTC.